The clone carrying this T cell receptor (beta chain) was recorded only once. This CDR3 contains 18 residues. Germline CDR1 reads LNHDA; CDR2 reads SQIVND (reference sequence). J gave up 3 bases and V 3 bases, and 16 bases lay outside the gene matches. Per the study methods: Reference gene primer amplification gave nucleated cell count estimates. The repertoire was sequenced with immunoSEQ multiplex PCR; TCRdb's copy has only in-frame clones and lacks some. V, J and clone size were drawn from that table, and D and trimming were deduced from the DNA. The table has about 57,000 clones, roughly 82% seen once. The source of the sample is a study of blood T cell repertoires in COVID-19. Overall study: PBMCs, B-cell-depleted T cells, or T cells were the source of the cDNA or gDNA that made up the material.

The TCR comes from a woman older than 75 with acute or convalescent COVID-19. Specimen: peripheral blood. The chain is built from TRBV19 and TRBJ2-7, with 8 bases matching TRBD2. DNA of the CDR3: TGTGCCAGTAGTATTTTAGGACTAGCCCCGCGGGATCACTACGAGCAGTACTTC. It is translated as CASSILGLAPRDHYEQYF.